This paragraph reports one T cell receptor (beta chain). The antigen is not known. Different DNA sequences within this sample yield the same CDR3. This specimen belongs to a study of cytomegalovirus exposure and HLA in healthy donors. Study observations and caveats: Cytomegalovirus-associated TCR beta chains were listed, numbering around 150. Clusters of TCRs from the first cohort tended to co-occur in the 100 to 150 validation repertoires (as a later analysis found).

The protocol was immunoSEQ multiplex PCR, while the TCRdb copy is restricted to in-frame clones and leaves out a portion. Of approximately 150,000 clones listed, about 87% were seen once; the top ten hold roughly 1.4%. The donors were in the roughly 120-subject validation cohort, distinct from the roughly 600-subject first cohort. Germline values: CDR1 SEHNR, CDR2 FQNEAQ (reference sequence). The CDR3 sequence is 12 residues long. V lost 3 bases and J 6 bases, leaving 6 bases between the germline ends. This rearrangement joins TRBV7-9 to TRBJ2-1, with D possibly TRBD2 on 6 matching bases. Sequencing input: PBMCs. This TCR came from a woman in her 30s in good health and CMV-seronegative. CDR3 region: CASSLRGNEQFF. The CDR3 nucleotides read TGTGCCAGCAGCTTGCGGGGCAATGAGCAGTTCTTC.